Below, 26 T cell receptor beta chains from the same sample are listed, as sequenced in a study of T cell changes during pregnancy in multiple sclerosis. Profiling relied on immunoSEQ multiplex PCR, and the TCRdb table lists in-frame clones only, not all of them. In the table there are roughly 40,000 clones, around nine tenths of which are singletons. The sample consisted of peripheral blood, taken before pregnancy. All receptors come from a female donor with multiple sclerosis, enrolled in a pregnancy study.

This rearrangement joins TRBV10-2 to TRBJ2-1, with 8 positions matching TRBD2. J gave up 7 bases and V 8 bases, and 10 bases lay outside the gene matches. The CDR3 runs to 14 residues. Germline V gives CDR1 WSHSY, CDR2 SAAADI. The DNA for the CDR3 is TGCGCCAGCCAATTATCTAGCGGGTTTAATGAGCAGTTCTTC. Translation: CASQLSSGFNEQFF.

The chain's CDR3 is CASSSQGTDTQYF. The CDR3 DNA sequence: TGTGCCAGCAGCTCCCAGGGCACAGATACGCAGTATTTT. This chain uses TRBV2 with TRBJ2-3; D unresolved. In germline, CDR1 is SNHLY, CDR2 FYNNEI. The CDR3 spans 13 residues. V was trimmed by 6 bases and J by 1 base, leaving 8 bases between them.

This clone occurred once. This rearrangement joins TRBV23-1 to TRBJ1-5; 9 bases align to TRBD1. TRBV23-1 is reported as an ORF; its role is uncertain. The trim removed 0 bases at V and 8 bases at J, leaving 5 bases unmatched. The CDR3 runs 15 residues. The CDR3 nucleotides read TGCGCCAGCAGTCAATCGACAGGGGGAAGGGAGCCCCAGCATTTT. Translated, it gives CASSQSTGGREPQHF.

This chain joins TRBV30 and TRBJ2-1, with 10 bases lining up with TRBD2. The V gene end was trimmed by 2 bases and the J gene end by 2 bases; junction bases not matched to a gene: 0. The CDR3 has 14 amino acids. Germline V lookup: CDR1 GTSNPN, CDR2 SVGIG (reference sequence). CDR3 sequence: CAWSTSGTYNEQFF. The DNA of the CDR3 is TGTGCCTGGAGTACTAGCGGGACCTACAATGAGCAGTTCTTC.

This chain links TRBV5-1 with TRBJ1-1, with D perhaps TRBD1 (6 bases). The germline V gene encodes CDR1 SGHRS and CDR2 YFSETQ. CDR3 length equals 16 residues. The ends were cut back, 4 bases at V and 0 bases at J, with 16 bases in the middle. Here the CDR3 DNA reads TGCGCCAGCAGCGATCAGGGGTCGGGTATGAACACTGAAGCTTTCTTT. This codes for CASSDQGSGMNTEAFF.

V gene TRBV12-5 combines with J gene TRBJ2-5, with D perhaps matching TRBD2 (5 bases). V lost 5 bases and J lost 5, with 9 bases in between. In germline, CDR1 is LGHNT, CDR2 FRNRAP. The CDR3 is made up of 12 amino acids. As DNA, the CDR3 is TGTGCTAGTGGTCTCTCGGGGGAGACCCAGTACTTC. Its translation: CASGLSGETQYF.

The chain joins TRBV7-3 to TRBJ2-3, with 8 bases matching TRBD2. The CDR3 has 16 amino acids. The V gene's germline CDR1 is SGHTA and CDR2 FQGTGA. V gave up 3 bases and J gave up 1 base; unmatched junction bases: 6. The CDR3 DNA sequence: TGTGCCAGCAGCTTCCGGAGCGGGAGCGGCACAGATACGCAGTATTTT. It yields the protein CASSFRSGSGTDTQYF.

The gene calls are TRBV10-2 and TRBJ2-1, with a weak D call TRBD2 (6 bases). CDR3 length equals 15 residues. Trimming left V 2 bases short and J 8 bases short, with 16 bases between. The germline gives CDR1 WSHSY, CDR2 SAAADI. The CDR3 reads CASSEAAGSRDEQFF. Written as DNA, the CDR3 is TGCGCCAGCAGTGAGGCGGCGGGGTCGCGAGATGAGCAGTTCTTC.

The chain uses TRBV28 and TRBJ2-1, with D possibly matching TRBD1 (7 bases). This CDR3 spans 14 amino acids. CDR1 and CDR2 (germline): MDHEN, SYDVKM. V shed 5 bases and J shed 7 bases, with 15 bases lying between them. DNA of the CDR3: TGTGCCAGCAGTCCCACAGGGGAGGTAAATGAGCAGTTCTTC. Amino acid sequence: CASSPTGEVNEQFF.

This clone was recorded once. The chain has TRBV5-1 and TRBJ1-1; 9 bases align to TRBD1. Germline assignment: CDR1 SGHRS and CDR2 YFSETQ. The CDR3 is 15 amino acids. The junction had 3 bases not matched to a gene; V was cut back by 3 bases and J by 0 bases. The CDR3 here is CASSWGQGLNTEAFF. CDR3 DNA sequence: TGCGCCAGCAGCTGGGGACAGGGATTGAACACTGAAGCTTTCTTT.

The V and J genes are TRBV29-1 and TRBJ2-5, with 7 bases matching TRBD1. The J segment lost 5 bases and the V segment lost 3 bases, leaving 3 bases of the junction unmatched. The CDR3 totals 12 residues. CDR1 SQVTM and CDR2 ANQGSEA come from the germline V gene. The CDR3 region is CSVDGRGETQYF. The CDR3 DNA follows: TGCAGCGTTGACGGCAGGGGGGAGACCCAGTACTTC.

This rearrangement joins TRBV5-1 to TRBJ2-7; possibly TRBD1 for D (6 bases). This CDR3 has 13 amino acids. From germline, CDR1 is SGHRS and CDR2 YFSETQ. The V end was cut by 6 bases, the J end by 5 bases, with 15 bases between. The CDR3: CASTEPGADEQYF. The CDR3 DNA follows: TGCGCCAGCACGGAACCAGGGGCCGACGAGCAGTACTTC.

The chain carries TRBV2 and TRBJ2-6; D perhaps matches TRBD1 (5 bases). Germline assignment: CDR1 SNHLY and CDR2 FYNNEI. The CDR3 is 16 amino acids. For the CDR3, the DNA is TGTGCTGCGCCAAGGACAAGCTCCTCTGGGGCCAACGTCCTGACTTTC. Translated: CAAPRTSSSGANVLTF. Full variable domain (rest looked up from reference TRBV2 and TRBJ2-6): EPEVTQTPSHQVTQMGQEVILRCVPISNHLYFYWYRQILGQKVEFLVSFYNNEISEKSEIFDDQFSVERPDGSNFTLKIRSTKLEDSAMYFCAAPRTSSSGANVLTFGAGSRLTVL.

This clone appeared a single time. The chain has TRBV6-6 and TRBJ2-7, with 13 bases aligning to TRBD2. The CDR3 consists of 14 residues. CDR1 and CDR2 from the germline V gene are MNHNY and SVGAGI (reference sequence). V trimming: 6 bases; J trimming: 6 bases; junction bases outside the gene matches: 5. CDR3 in DNA: TGTGCCAGCAGCGGACTAGCGGGAGAGACCGAGCAGTACTTC. It codes for CASSGLAGETEQYF.

This chain uses TRBV4-1 with TRBJ2-7; a weak D match, TRBD1 (5 bases). Germline V gene sequence: CDR1 MGHRA, CDR2 YSYEKL. Between the trimmed V and J ends, which lost 0 bases and 0 bases, there was a span of 9 bases. The CDR3 is 15 residues long. CDR3 loop: CASSQDPGISYEQYF. The CDR3 DNA reads TGCGCCAGCAGCCAAGATCCAGGGATCTCCTACGAGCAGTACTTC.

This rearrangement joins TRBV28 to TRBJ1-2; 9 positions agree with TRBD1. Trimming cost V 8 bases and J 6 bases; bases outside gene matches: 10. Looked up from germline, CDR1 is MDHEN and CDR2 is SYDVKM. This CDR3 region has 14 residues. CDR3 amino acids: CASAWDREVNGYTF. The CDR3 region has the DNA TGTGCCAGCGCATGGGACAGGGAGGTAAATGGCTACACCTTC.

CDR3 coding DNA: TGTGCCAGCAGCCAACGAGTGGGACAGAGCTCCTACGAGCAGTACTTC. This encodes CASSQRVGQSSYEQYF. V is TRBV7-9 and J is TRBJ2-7; 7 bases map to TRBD1. The CDR3 sequence is 16 residues long. Per germline, CDR1 SEHNR and CDR2 FQNEAQ (reference sequence). V lost 5 bases and J lost 0; bases outside the gene matches: 10. Filled out from reference TRBV7-9 and TRBJ2-7, the complete variable domain reads DTGVSQNPRHKITKRGQNVTFRCDPISEHNRLYWYRQTLGQGPEFLTYFQNEAQLEKSRLLSDRFSAERPKGSFSTLEIQRTEQGDSAMYLCASSQRVGQSSYEQYFGPGTRLTVT.

The chain employs TRBV5-6 and TRBJ1-6, with 9 bases identical to TRBD1. The CDR3 is 17 residues long. CDR1 is SGHDT, CDR2 YYEEEE, per germline. J lost 8 bases, V lost 3 bases, and 12 bases had no gene match. CDR3 DNA: TGTGCCAGCAGCTCGGTCCCGGGACAGGGAGTGTATTCACCCCTCCACTTT. Translation: CASSSVPGQGVYSPLHF. The full variable domain, in which reference TRBV5-6 and TRBJ1-6 provide the parts outside the CDR3, is DAGVTQSPTHLIKTRGQQVTLRCSPKSGHDTVSWYQQALGQGPQFIFQYYEEEERQRGNFPDRFSGHQFPNYSSELNVNALLLGDSALYLCASSSVPGQGVYSPLHFGNGTRLTVT.

The V gene is TRBV13, the J gene TRBJ1-5; perhaps TRBD1 as D (5 bases). The V gene lost 2 bases and the J gene lost 6 bases, with 14 bases spanning the gap. This CDR3 region has 15 residues. CDR1 and CDR2 from the germline V gene are PRHDT and FYEKMQ (reference sequence). DNA for the CDR3: TGTGCCAGCAGCTTATCTCCGGACGGGGGTCAGCCCCAGCATTTT. Amino acid sequence: CASSLSPDGGQPQHF.

The chain recombines TRBV7-3 with TRBJ1-2; D is ambiguous. The CDR3 consists of 12 residues. From germline, CDR1 is SGHTA and CDR2 FQGTGA. The V gene lost 4 bases and the J gene lost 7 bases, with 10 bases spanning the gap. CDR3 residues: CASSSHSFGYTF. The CDR3 DNA follows: TGTGCCAGCAGCTCTCACAGCTTTGGCTACACCTTC. The variable domain in full, with the rest retrieved from reference TRBV7-3 and TRBJ1-2, is GAGVSQTPSNKVTEKGKYVELRCDPISGHTALYWYRQSLGQGPEFLIYFQGTGAADDSGLPNDRFFAVRPEGSVSTLKIQRTERGDSAVYLCASSSHSFGYTFGSGTRLTVV.

The CDR3 loop reads CAISGVGEGIYEQYF. CDR3 nucleotide sequence: TGTGCCATCAGCGGGGTAGGGGAGGGGATCTACGAGCAGTACTTC. The gene calls are TRBV10-3 and TRBJ2-7, with TRBD2 matching 7 bases. Losses at the gene ends were 6 bases for V and 3 bases for J; bases not matched to a gene: 11. Germline CDR1 and CDR2: ENHRY and SYGVKD. The CDR3 runs 15 residues.

V gene TRBV7-9 combines with J gene TRBJ2-7; a weak D match, TRBD2 (6 bases). From germline, CDR1 is SEHNR and CDR2 FQNEAQ (reference sequence). Trimming left V 5 bases short and J 3 bases short, with 14 bases between. The CDR3 totals 14 residues. In DNA form, the CDR3 reads TGTGCCAGCAGCCGGGGAGGAGACAGCTACGAGCAGTACTTC. Amino acids: CASSRGGDSYEQYF. Variable domain in full (rest from reference TRBV7-9 and TRBJ2-7): DTGVSQNPRHKITKRGQNVTFRCDPISEHNRLYWYRQTLGQGPEFLTYFQNEAQLEKSRLLSDRFSAERPKGSFSTLEIQRTEQGDSAMYLCASSRGGDSYEQYFGPGTRLTVT.

This rearrangement joins TRBV28 to TRBJ1-4; D possibly corresponds to TRBD1 (6 bases). The CDR3 loop spans 15 amino acids. Germline CDR1 and CDR2: MDHEN and SYDVKM. The ends were cut back, 5 bases at V and 6 bases at J, with 16 bases in the middle. The CDR3 region has the DNA TGTGCCAGCAGTCTCTCCCAACAGGGCCATGAAAAACTGTTTTTT. Its translation: CASSLSQQGHEKLFF. Filled out from reference TRBV28 and TRBJ1-4, the complete variable domain reads DVKVTQSSRYLVKRTGEKVFLECVQDMDHENMFWYRQDPGLGLRLIYFSYDVKMKEKGDIPEGYSVSREKKERFSLILESASTNQTSMYLCASSLSQQGHEKLFFGSGTQLSVL.

The chain carries TRBV5-1 and TRBJ2-1, with TRBD1 identical over 7 bases. Germline V gene data show CDR1 as SGHRS and CDR2 as YFSETQ. J gave up 6 bases and V 4 bases, and 1 base lay outside the gene matches. The CDR3 totals 12 residues. The CDR3 DNA follows: TGCGCCAGCAGCGGGGACAGCAATGAGCAGTTCTTC. This translates into CASSGDSNEQFF.

This sequence joins TRBV4-3 and TRBJ2-5; 8 bases match TRBD1. With 0 bases clipped from V and 4 bases from J, the junction kept 13 bases outside the gene matches. Germline V lookup: CDR1 LGHNA, CDR2 YSLEER. The CDR3 length is 18 residues. DNA for the CDR3: TGCGCCAGCAGCCAAGATACAGAGGGACAGGCCTTCGGAGAGACCCAGTACTTC. This gives the protein CASSQDTEGQAFGETQYF.

The chain carries TRBV5-5 and TRBJ1-1; D gene unclear. The CDR3 totals 16 residues. Germline CDR1 is SGHKS and CDR2 is YYEKEE (reference sequence). V was clipped by 0 bases and J by 0 bases, with 12 bases between them. The CDR3 region has the DNA TGTGCCAGCAGCTTGGTCCCATTCGGGGTGAACACTGAAGCTTTCTTT. Translation gives CASSLVPFGVNTEAFF.